This entry is about one T cell receptor beta chain. TCRdb keeps only in-frame clones here, not all; method: immunoSEQ multiplex PCR. The table has 2 million to 3 million clones, 90% to 95% seen once. This entry belongs to a study of shared clonotypes between healthy human individuals. V was clipped by 1 base and J by 8 bases; unmatched bases: 4. The CDR3 consists of 15 residues. The germline CDR1 and CDR2 sequences are KGHSH and LQKENI. The source of this sequence is a man aged 18 to 30 in good health. The chain uses TRBV18 and TRBJ1-3; TRBD1 aligns across 11 bases. The specimen was naive CD4+ T cells sorted from blood. Subset noted: CD45RA+ positively selected. CDR3 region: CASSPLSGQGDTIYF. The CDR3 DNA sequence: TGTGCCAGCTCACCACTCTCGGGACAGGGGGACACCATATATTTT.